Reported below is one T cell receptor beta chain. Its antigen is not identified. This record comes from a study of CD8+CD57+ T cells in acquired aplastic anemia. Findings and limits, study-wide: Around 27 CD8+ CDR3 sequences occurred in both the patients and the controls.

Germline-derived CDR1 and CDR2 are DFQATT and SNEGSKA (reference sequence). Between the trimmed V and J ends, which lost 4 bases and 5 bases, there was a span of 12 bases. The CDR3 spans 13 residues. CDR3 and TCR beta VDJ profiling relied on a genomic DNA template. Each CDR3 protein is one row after TCRdb ran MiXCR on the reads. Of over 150,000 distinct CDR3 sequences in the sample, less than 70% are singletons; the top ten hold 16%. V gene TRBV20-1 combines with J gene TRBJ2-1; D remains ambiguous. The receptor was derived from a human donor in good health, serving as a control. Sequencing was done on a sample of sorted CD4+, CD8+, or CD8+CD57+ T cells (not recorded which) from PBMCs. CDR3 sequence: CSANQASDNEQFF. The CDR3 nucleotides read TGCAGTGCTAACCAGGCGTCCGACAATGAGCAGTTCTTC.